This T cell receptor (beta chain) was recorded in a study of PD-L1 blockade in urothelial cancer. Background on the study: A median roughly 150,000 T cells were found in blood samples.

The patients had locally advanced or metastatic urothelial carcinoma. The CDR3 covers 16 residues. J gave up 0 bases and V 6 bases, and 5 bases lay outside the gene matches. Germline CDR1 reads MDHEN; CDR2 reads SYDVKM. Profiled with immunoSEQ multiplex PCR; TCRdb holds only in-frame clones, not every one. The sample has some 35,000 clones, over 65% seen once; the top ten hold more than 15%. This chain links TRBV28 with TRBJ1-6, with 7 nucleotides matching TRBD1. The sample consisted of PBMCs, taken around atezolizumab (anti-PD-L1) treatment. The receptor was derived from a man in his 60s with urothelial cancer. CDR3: CASRSDRSSYNSPLHF. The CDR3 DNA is TGTGCCAGCAGGTCGGACAGGAGCTCCTATAATTCACCCCTCCACTTT.